This TCR beta chain was sequenced in a study of T cell changes during pregnancy in multiple sclerosis. The CDR3 sequence is 13 residues long. Germline V gene data show CDR1 as SGHTA and CDR2 as FQGNSA. Trimming took off 8 bases at V and 6 bases at J, with 16 bases between the two ends. Sequencing used immunoSEQ multiplex PCR; TCRdb keeps in-frame clones, though not all of them. The sample includes around 97,000 clones, less than 95% of them seen just once. This receptor was identified in a female donor in good health, enrolled as a control in a pregnancy study. The V gene is TRBV7-2, the J gene TRBJ1-2; D unresolved. The sequences come from peripheral blood, collected in the second trimester of pregnancy. CDR3 region: CASPQGRVDGYTF. The CDR3 DNA reads as TGTGCCAGCCCCCAAGGCCGGGTTGATGGCTACACCTTC.